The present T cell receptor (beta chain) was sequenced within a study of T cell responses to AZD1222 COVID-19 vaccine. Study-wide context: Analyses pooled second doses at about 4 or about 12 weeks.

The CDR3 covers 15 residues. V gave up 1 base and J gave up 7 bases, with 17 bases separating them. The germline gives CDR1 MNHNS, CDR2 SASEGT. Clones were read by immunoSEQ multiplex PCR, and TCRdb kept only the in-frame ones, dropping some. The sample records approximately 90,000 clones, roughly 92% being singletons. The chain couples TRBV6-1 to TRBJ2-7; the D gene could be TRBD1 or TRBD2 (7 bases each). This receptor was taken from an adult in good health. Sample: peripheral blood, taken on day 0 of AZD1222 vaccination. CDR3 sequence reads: CASSEVGEGAWEQYF. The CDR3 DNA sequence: TGTGCCAGCAGTGAAGTTGGGGAGGGGGCCTGGGAGCAGTACTTC.